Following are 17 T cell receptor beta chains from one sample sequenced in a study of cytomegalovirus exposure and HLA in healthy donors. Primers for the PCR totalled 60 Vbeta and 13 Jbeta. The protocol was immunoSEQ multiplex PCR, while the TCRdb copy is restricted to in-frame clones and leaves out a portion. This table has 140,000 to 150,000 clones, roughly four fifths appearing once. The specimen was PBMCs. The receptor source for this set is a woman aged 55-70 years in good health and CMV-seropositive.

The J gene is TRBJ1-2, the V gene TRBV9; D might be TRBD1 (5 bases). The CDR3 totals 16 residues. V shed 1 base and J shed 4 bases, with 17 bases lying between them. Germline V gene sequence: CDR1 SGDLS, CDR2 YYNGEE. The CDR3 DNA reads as TGTGCCAGCAGCGTAAACCCCTCGGGGGAGTTCTATGGCTACACCTTC. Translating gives CASSVNPSGEFYGYTF.

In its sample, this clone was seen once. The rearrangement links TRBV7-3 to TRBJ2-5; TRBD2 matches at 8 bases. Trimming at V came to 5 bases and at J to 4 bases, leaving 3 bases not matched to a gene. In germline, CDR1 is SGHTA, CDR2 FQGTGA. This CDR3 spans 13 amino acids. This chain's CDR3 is CASSASGLETQYF. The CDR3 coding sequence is TGTGCCAGCAGCGCTAGCGGGTTAGAGACCCAGTACTTC.

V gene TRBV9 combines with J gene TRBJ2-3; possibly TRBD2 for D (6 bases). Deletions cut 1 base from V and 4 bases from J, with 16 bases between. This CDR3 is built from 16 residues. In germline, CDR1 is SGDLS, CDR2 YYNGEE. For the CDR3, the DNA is TGTGCCAGCAGCGTATTGGACTATGGCTCTTCAGATACGCAGTATTTT. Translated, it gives CASSVLDYGSSDTQYF.

CDR3 region: CASSEGGPYEQYF. The CDR3 bases are TGTGCCAGCAGTGAAGGGGGGCCCTACGAGCAGTACTTC. V and J are TRBV2 and TRBJ2-7; tentatively, D is TRBD1 (6 bases). The germline gives CDR1 SNHLY, CDR2 FYNNEI. The CDR3 contains 13 residues. V was trimmed by 1 base and J by 2 bases, leaving 6 bases between them.

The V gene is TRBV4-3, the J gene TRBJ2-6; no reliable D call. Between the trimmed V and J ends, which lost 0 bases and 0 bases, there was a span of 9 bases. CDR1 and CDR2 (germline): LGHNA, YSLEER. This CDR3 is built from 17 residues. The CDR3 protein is CASSQDRGFSGANVLTF. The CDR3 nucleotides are TGCGCCAGCAGCCAAGACCGAGGATTCTCTGGGGCCAACGTCCTGACTTTC.

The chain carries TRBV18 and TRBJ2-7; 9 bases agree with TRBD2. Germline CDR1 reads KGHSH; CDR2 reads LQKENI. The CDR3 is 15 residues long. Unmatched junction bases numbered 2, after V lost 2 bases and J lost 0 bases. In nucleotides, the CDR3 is TGTGCCAGCTCACCAGCGGGAGGGAGCTCCTACGAGCAGTACTTC. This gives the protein CASSPAGGSSYEQYF.

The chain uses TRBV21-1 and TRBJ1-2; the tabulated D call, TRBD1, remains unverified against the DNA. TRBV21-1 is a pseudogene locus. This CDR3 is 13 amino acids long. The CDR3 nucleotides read TGTGCCAGCAACAAAGGACAGGGCTATGGCTACACCTTC. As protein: CASNKGQGYGYTF.

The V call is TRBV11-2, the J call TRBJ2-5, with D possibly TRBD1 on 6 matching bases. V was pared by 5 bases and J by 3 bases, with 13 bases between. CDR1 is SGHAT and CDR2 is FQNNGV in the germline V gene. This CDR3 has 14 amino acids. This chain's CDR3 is CASSRPGTKETQYF. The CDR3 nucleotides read TGTGCCAGCAGCCGACCCGGGACAAAAGAGACCCAGTACTTC.

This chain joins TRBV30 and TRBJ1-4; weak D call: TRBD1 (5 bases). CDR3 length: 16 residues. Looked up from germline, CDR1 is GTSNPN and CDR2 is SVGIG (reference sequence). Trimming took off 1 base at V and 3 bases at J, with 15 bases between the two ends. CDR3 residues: CAWSAGLAGPNEKLFF. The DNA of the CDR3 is TGTGCCTGGAGTGCGGGCCTCGCAGGGCCTAATGAAAAACTGTTTTTT.

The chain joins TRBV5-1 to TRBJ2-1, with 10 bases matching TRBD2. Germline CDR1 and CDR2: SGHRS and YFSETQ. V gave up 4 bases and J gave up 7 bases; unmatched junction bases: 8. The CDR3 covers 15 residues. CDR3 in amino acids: CASSISGRAENEQFF. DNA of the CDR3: TGCGCCAGCAGCATAAGCGGGAGGGCCGAAAATGAGCAGTTCTTC.

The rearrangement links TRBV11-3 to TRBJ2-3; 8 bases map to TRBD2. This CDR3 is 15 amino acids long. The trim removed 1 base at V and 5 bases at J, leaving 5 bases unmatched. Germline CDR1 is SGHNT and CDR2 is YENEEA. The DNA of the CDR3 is TGTGCCAGCAGCTTAGGGGGACTAGGAGAAGATACGCAGTATTTT. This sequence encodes CASSLGGLGEDTQYF.

The CDR3 DNA sequence: TGTGCCAGCCTAGGGGCGCACTCCACCGGGGAGCTGTTTTTT. Translation gives CASLGAHSTGELFF. The rearrangement links TRBV7-8 to TRBJ2-2; maybe TRBD1 (5 bases). CDR3 length: 14 residues. The germline V gene encodes CDR1 SGHVS and CDR2 FQNEAQ. V dropped 8 bases and J dropped 4 bases, with 14 bases sitting between them.

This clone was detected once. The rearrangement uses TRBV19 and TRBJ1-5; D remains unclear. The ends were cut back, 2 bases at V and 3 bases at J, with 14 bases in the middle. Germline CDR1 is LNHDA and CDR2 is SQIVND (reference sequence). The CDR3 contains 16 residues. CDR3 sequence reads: CASSITHQVFNQPQHF. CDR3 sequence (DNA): TGTGCCAGTAGTATAACCCACCAGGTCTTCAATCAGCCCCAGCATTTT. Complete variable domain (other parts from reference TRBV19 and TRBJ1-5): DGGITQSPKYLFRKEGQNVTLSCEQNLNHDAMYWYRQDPGQGLRLIYYSQIVNDFQKGDIAEGYSVSREKKESFPLTVTSAQKNPTAFYLCASSITHQVFNQPQHFGDGTRLSIL.

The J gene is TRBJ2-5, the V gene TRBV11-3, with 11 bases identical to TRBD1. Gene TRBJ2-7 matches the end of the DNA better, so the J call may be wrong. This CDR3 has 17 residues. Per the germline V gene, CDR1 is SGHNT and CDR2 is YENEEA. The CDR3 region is CASTPTPWDRGVYEQYF. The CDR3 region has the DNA TGTGCCAGCACCCCCACTCCCTGGGACAGGGGGGTCTACGAGCAGTACTTC.

The CDR3 DNA sequence: TGTGCCAGCGAGAGGCTGAACACTGAAGCTTTCTTT. This gives the protein CASERLNTEAFF. This rearrangement joins TRBV28 to TRBJ1-1; D is uncertain. CDR3 length: 12 residues. The V end lost 8 bases, the J end lost 0 bases, and 7 bases lay between the germline ends. Looked up from germline, CDR1 is MDHEN and CDR2 is SYDVKM.

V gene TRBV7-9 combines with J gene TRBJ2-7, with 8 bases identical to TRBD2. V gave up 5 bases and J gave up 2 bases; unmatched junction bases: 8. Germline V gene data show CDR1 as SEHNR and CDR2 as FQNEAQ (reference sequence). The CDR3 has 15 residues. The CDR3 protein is CASSPGGGSPYEQYF. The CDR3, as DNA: TGTGCCAGCAGCCCCGGGGGGGGGTCCCCCTACGAGCAGTACTTC.

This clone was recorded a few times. The DNA for the CDR3 is TGTGCCAGCAGCAAATGGGACCGGACTAGCGATGGCGGGGAGCTGTTTTTT. This encodes CASSKWDRTSDGGELFF. This sequence joins TRBV21-1 and TRBJ2-2; no DNA check was done on the table's D call, TRBD2. TRBV21-1 is described as a pseudogene. This CDR3 contains 17 residues.